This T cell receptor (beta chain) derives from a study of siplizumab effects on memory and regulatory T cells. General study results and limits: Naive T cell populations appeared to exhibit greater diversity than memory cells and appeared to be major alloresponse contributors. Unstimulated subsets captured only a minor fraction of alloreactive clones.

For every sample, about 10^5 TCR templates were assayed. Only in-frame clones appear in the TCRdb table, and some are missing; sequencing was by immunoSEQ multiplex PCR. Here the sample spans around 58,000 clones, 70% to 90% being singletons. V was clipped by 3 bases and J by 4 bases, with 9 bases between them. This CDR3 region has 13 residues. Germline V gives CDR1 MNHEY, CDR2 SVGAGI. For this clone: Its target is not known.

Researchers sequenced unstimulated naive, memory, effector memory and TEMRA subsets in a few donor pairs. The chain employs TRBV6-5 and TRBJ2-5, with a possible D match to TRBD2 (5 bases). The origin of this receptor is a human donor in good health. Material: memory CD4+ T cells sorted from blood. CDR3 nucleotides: TGTGCCAGCAGTTATTCGGGGAGAGAGACCCAGTACTTC. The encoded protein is CASSYSGRETQYF.